The clone carrying this T cell receptor (beta chain) showed up many times. The antigen remains undetermined. The data belong to a study of CD8+CD57+ T cells in acquired aplastic anemia. For the study at large: Healthy-donor CD4+ cells averaged approximately 10 million reads. Findings and limits, study-wide: Patients and controls had CD8+ Simpson's diversity values that were not significantly distinct. Researchers report that about 29 CD8+ CDR3 sequences appeared in both patients and controls.

This CDR3 is built from 15 residues. Trimming took off 0 bases at V and 7 bases at J, with 10 bases between the two ends. The germline gives CDR1 MNHEY, CDR2 SVGAGI. The template used for profiling TCR beta VDJ and CDR3 was genomic DNA. TCRdb re-analysed the reads in MiXCR, keeping a single row per CDR3 protein. The data show about 190,000 distinct CDR3 sequences, around half seen once. This TCR came from a human donor in good health, serving as a control. Sequenced sample: sorted CD4+, CD8+, or CD8+CD57+ T cells (not recorded which) from PBMCs. The rearrangement joins TRBV6-5 to TRBJ1-6; D is ambiguous. The CDR3 nucleotides read TGTGCCAGCAGTTACTCCTTCCTGGGAAATTCACCCCTCCACTTT. Residues: CASSYSFLGNSPLHF.